This paragraph covers one T cell receptor beta chain sequence. The sample originates from a study of blood T cell repertoires in COVID-19. Study in general: Some COVID-19 samples were acute and others convalescent; all came from the United States, Italy and Spain.

Assay: immunoSEQ multiplex PCR; the TCRdb copy retains only in-frame clones and omits some. The profile shows 100,000 or so clones, around 92% of them singletons. This CDR3 spans 15 amino acids. V was shortened by 8 bases and J by 6 bases, with 22 bases between the two germline ends. Germline assignment: CDR1 SGHTA and CDR2 FQGNSA. The TCR was taken from a woman aged 55-69 years with active COVID-19. This chain connects TRBV7-2 to TRBJ1-2; weak D call: TRBD1 (5 bases). The sequenced sample consisted of peripheral blood. Here the CDR3 reads CASEAGRGTGDGYTF. In DNA, the CDR3 is TGTGCCAGCGAGGCAGGGAGGGGAACGGGGGATGGCTACACCTTC. The full variable domain, its missing parts supplied by reference TRBV7-2 and TRBJ1-2, is GAGVSQSPSNKVTEKGKDVELRCDPISGHTALYWYRQSLGQGLEFLIYFQGNSAPDKSGLPSDRFSAERTGGSVSTLTIQRTQQEDSAVYLCASEAGRGTGDGYTFGSGTRLTVV.